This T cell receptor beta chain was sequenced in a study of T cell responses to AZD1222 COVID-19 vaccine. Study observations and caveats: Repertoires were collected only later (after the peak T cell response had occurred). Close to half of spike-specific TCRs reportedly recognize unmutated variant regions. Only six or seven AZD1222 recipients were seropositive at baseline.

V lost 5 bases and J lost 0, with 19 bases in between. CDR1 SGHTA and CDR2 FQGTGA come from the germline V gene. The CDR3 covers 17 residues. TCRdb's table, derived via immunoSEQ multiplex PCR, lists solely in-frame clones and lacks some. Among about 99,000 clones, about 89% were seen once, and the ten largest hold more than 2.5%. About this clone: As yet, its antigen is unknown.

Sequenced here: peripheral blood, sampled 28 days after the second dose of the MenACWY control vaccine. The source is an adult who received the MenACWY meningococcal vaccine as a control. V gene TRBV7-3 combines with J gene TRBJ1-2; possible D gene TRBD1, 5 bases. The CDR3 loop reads CASSPSPPGTANYGYTF. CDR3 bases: TGTGCCAGCAGCCCATCCCCCCCGGGGACTGCTAACTATGGCTACACCTTC.